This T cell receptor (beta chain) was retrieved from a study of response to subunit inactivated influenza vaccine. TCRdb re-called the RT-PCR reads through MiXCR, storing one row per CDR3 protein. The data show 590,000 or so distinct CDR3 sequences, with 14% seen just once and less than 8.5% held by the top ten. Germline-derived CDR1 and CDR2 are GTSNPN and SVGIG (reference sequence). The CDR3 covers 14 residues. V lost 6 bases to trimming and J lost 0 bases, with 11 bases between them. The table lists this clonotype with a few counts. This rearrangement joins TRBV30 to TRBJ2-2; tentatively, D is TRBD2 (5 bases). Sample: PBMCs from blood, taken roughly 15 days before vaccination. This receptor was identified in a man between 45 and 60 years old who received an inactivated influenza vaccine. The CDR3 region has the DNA TGTGCCTGCATGTGGCGGGCGAACACCGGGGAGCTGTTTTTT. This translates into CACMWRANTGELFF.